This record looks at one TCR beta chain sequence and its context. This specimen comes from a study of shared clonotypes between healthy human individuals. CD45RO-negative CD8 cells positively selected for CCR7 made up the naive population, which excluded terminally differentiated effector memory CD45RA+ cells. Deletions cut 0 bases from V and 1 base from J, with 13 bases between. CDR1 SGDLS and CDR2 YYNGEE come from the germline V gene. The CDR3 spans 16 residues. This was a deep-level run. Splitting of each subset's genomic DNA was done evenly across several immunoSEQ plates. In the original workflow: Because ImmunoSEQ provided only junction sequences with no quality scores, the filtering differed. Clones were read by immunoSEQ multiplex PCR, and TCRdb kept only the in-frame ones, dropping some. That table gives V, J and clone size, and the DNA gave D and trimming. The sample holds about 680,000 clones, 90% to 95% seen once.

V is TRBV9 and J is TRBJ1-1; D ambiguous. The TCR originated in a man aged 25 to 40 in good health. Sequenced: naive CD8+ T cells sorted from blood. This chain's CDR3 is CASSVAPGTPNTEAFF. The CDR3 DNA reads as TGTGCCAGCAGCGTAGCCCCGGGTACTCCGAACACTGAAGCTTTCTTT.